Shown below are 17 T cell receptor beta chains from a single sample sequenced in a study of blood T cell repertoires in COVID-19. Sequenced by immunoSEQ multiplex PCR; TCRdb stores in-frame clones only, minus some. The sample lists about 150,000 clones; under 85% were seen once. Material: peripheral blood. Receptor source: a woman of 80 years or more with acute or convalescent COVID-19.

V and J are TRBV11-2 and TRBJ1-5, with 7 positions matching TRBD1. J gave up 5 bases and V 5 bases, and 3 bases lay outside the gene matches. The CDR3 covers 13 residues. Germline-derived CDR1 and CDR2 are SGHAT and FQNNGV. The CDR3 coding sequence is TGTGCCAGCAGCACCGGGACAGATCAGCCCCAGCATTTT. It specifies CASSTGTDQPQHF.

Here the CDR3 reads CASSPGHDRVYEKLFF. The CDR3 DNA reads TGCGCCAGCAGCCCCGGACATGACAGGGTATATGAAAAACTGTTTTTT. The chain combines TRBV5-1 with TRBJ1-4; 7 positions agree with TRBD1. Germline trimming cut 4 bases from V and 6 bases from J; bases unmatched to any gene: 12. CDR3 length equals 16 residues. Germline CDR1 and CDR2: SGHRS and YFSETQ.

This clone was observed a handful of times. The CDR3 bases are TGTGCCAGCAGCTTCCTGGGACAGGGGGCACTTGGCTACACCTTC. Its translation is CASSFLGQGALGYTF. The V gene is TRBV7-2, the J gene TRBJ1-2, with TRBD1 identical over 12 bases. The V gene end was trimmed by 3 bases and the J gene end by 7 bases; junction bases not matched to a gene: 6. The CDR3 sequence is 15 residues long. Germline-derived CDR1 and CDR2 are SGHTA and FQGNSA.

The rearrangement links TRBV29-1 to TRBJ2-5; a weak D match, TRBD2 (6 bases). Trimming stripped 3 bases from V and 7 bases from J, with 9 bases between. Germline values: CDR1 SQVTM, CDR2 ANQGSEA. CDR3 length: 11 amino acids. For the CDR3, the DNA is TGCAGCGTTGATCCGGGGGTGACCCAGTACTTC. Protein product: CSVDPGVTQYF.

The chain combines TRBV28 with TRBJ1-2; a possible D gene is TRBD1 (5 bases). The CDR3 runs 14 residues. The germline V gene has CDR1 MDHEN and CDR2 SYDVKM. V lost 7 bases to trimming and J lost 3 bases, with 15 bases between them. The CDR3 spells CASTENGAHYGYTF. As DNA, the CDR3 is TGTGCCAGCACTGAGAATGGGGCTCACTATGGCTACACCTTC.

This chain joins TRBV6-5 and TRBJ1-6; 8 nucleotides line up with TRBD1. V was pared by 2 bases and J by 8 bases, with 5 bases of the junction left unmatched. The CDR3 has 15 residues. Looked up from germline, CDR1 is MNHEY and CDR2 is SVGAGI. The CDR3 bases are TGTGCCAGCAGTTACGTGACAGGGGAAGATTCACCCCTCCACTTT. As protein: CASSYVTGEDSPLHF.

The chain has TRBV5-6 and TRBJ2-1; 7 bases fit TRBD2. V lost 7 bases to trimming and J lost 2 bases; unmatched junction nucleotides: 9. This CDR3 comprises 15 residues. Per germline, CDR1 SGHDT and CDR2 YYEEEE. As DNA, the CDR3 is TGTGCCAGCCAAGGCGTAGCGGGTGCCTACAATGAGCAGTTCTTC. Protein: CASQGVAGAYNEQFF.

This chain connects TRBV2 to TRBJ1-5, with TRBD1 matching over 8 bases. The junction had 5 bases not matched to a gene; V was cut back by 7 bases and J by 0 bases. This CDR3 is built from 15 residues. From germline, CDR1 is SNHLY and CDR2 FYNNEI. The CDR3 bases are TGTGCCAGCACTGGACAGGGACATAGCAATCAGCCCCAGCATTTT. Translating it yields CASTGQGHSNQPQHF.

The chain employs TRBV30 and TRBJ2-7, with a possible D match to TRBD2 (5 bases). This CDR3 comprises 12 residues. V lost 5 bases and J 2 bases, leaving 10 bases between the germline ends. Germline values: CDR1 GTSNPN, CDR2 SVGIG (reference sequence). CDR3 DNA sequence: TGTGCCTGGGCTCTAGCTACCTACGAGCAGTACTTC. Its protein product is CAWALATYEQYF.

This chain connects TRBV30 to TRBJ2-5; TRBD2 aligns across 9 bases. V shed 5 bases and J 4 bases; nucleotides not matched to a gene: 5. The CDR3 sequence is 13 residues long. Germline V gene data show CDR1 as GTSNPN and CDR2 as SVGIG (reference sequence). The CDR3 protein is CAWASGTGETQYF. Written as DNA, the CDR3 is TGTGCCTGGGCTAGCGGGACTGGAGAGACCCAGTACTTC.

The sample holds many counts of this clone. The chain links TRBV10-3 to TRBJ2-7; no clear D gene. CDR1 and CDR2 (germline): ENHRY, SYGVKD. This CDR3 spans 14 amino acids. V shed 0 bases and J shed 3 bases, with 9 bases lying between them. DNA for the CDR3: TGTGCCATCAGTGAGTCTCCCCGAGGCTACGAGCAGTACTTC. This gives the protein CAISESPRGYEQYF.

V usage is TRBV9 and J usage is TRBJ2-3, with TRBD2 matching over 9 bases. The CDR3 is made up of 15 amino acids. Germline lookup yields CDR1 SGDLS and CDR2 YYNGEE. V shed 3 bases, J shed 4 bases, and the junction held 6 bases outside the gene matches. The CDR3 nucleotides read TGTGCCAGCAGCGCTCCACTAGCGGGTGCAGATACGCAGTATTTT. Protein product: CASSAPLAGADTQYF.

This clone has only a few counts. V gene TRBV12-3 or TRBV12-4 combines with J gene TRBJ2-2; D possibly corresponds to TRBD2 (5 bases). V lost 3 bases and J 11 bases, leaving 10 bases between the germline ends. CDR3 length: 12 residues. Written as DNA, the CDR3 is TGTGCCAGCAGTTTCCGTACTAGTGAGCTGTTTTTT. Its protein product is CASSFRTSELFF.

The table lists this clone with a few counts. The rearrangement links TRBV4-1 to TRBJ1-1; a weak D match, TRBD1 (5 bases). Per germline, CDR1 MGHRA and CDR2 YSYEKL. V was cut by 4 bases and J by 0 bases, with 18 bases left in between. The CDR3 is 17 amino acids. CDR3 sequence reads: CASSPDSRRGMNTEAFF. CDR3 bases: TGCGCCAGCAGCCCCGACAGTAGGCGGGGGATGAACACTGAAGCTTTCTTT.

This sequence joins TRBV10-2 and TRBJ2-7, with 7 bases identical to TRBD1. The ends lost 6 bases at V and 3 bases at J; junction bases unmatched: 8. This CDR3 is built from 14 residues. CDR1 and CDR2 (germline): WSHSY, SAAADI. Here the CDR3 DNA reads TGCGCCAGCAGACAGTTTGGGACAGACTACGAGCAGTACTTC. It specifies CASRQFGTDYEQYF.

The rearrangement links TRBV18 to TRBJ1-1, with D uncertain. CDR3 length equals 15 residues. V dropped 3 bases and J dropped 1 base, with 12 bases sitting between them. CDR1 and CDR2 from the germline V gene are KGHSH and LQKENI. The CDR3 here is CASSPTTTGNTEAFF. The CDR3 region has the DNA TGTGCCAGCTCACCTACAACGACGGGGAACACTGAAGCTTTCTTT.

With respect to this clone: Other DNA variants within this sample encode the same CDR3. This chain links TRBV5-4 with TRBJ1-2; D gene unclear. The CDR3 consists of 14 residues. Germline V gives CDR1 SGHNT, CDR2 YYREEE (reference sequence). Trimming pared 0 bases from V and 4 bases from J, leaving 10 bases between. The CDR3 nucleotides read TGTGCCAGCAGCTTGGATCGTGGGAGCTATGGCTACACCTTC. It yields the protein CASSLDRGSYGYTF.